Listed below are T cell receptor beta chains from one sample, sequenced in a study of cytomegalovirus exposure and HLA in healthy donors. Here immunoSEQ multiplex PCR was the method, and the copy in TCRdb shows in-frame clones only, minus some. The data show some 41,000 clones, with around 56% seen just once and 5% to 6.5% held by the top ten. Material for sequencing was PBMCs. These receptors originate from a man aged 55 to 70 in good health and CMV-seronegative. The CDR3 runs from the conserved cysteine through the conserved F or W. D genes are given only for firm matches. Rows may omit the clone size; those that give it use once, few, many or a size class.

V gene: TRBV6-6
D gene: -
clone size: -
J gene: TRBJ1-2
CDR3 DNA: TGTGCCAGCAGTGACAGCCACAAGGGCAGTGGCTACACCTTC
CDR3 protein: CASSDSHKGSGYTF

V gene: TRBV5-1
D gene: -
clone size: -
J gene: TRBJ2-7
CDR3 DNA: TGCGCCAGCAGCTTGGGAGTCGGGAGTTACGAGCAGTACTTC
CDR3 protein: CASSLGVGSYEQYF

V gene: TRBV5-4
D gene: TRBD2
clone size: -
J gene: TRBJ2-2
CDR3 DNA: TGTGCCAGCAGCCCCGGACTAGCGGTCCCTGTGGCGGAGCTGTTTTTT
CDR3 protein: CASSPGLAVPVAELFF

V gene: TRBV7-3
D gene: -
clone size: few
J gene: TRBJ2-7
CDR3 DNA: TGTGCCAGCAGCATCGACTCCGGGGGTTACTACGAGCAGTACTTC
CDR3 protein: CASSIDSGGYYEQYF

V gene: TRBV7-2
D gene: TRBD1
clone size: -
J gene: TRBJ1-6
CDR3 DNA: TGTGCCAGCAGCTTAGGACCGACAGGGAAAACATCACCCCTCCACTTT
CDR3 protein: CASSLGPTGKTSPLHF

V gene: TRBV19
D gene: -
clone size: -
J gene: TRBJ1-1
CDR3 DNA: TGTGCCAGTAGTATTAAGGACCGGGGGGAAGCTTTCTTT
CDR3 protein: CASSIKDRGEAFF

V gene: TRBV7-9
D gene: -
clone size: once
J gene: TRBJ1-1
CDR3 DNA: TGTGCCAGCAGCTTATCGGGTTTAACTGAAGCTTTCTTT
CDR3 protein: CASSLSGLTEAFF

V gene: TRBV6-9
D gene: -
clone size: once
J gene: TRBJ1-5
CDR3 DNA: TGTGCCAGCAGTTATTGGGCACCGAGCAATCAGCCCCAGCATTTT
CDR3 protein: CASSYWAPSNQPQHF

V gene: TRBV7-2
D gene: -
clone size: -
J gene: TRBJ2-5
CDR3 DNA: TGTGCCAGCAGCTGGGCACGGGGGGCCCAAGAGACCCAGTACTTC
CDR3 protein: CASSWARGAQETQYF

V gene: TRBV7-2
D gene: -
clone size: -
J gene: TRBJ1-1
CDR3 DNA: TGTGCCAGCAGCCATGGACAGTGGGACACTGAAGCTTTCTTT
CDR3 protein: CASSHGQWDTEAFF

V gene: TRBV9
D gene: -
clone size: -
J gene: TRBJ2-3
CDR3 DNA: TGTGCCAGCAGCGTACCGGGAGTGGCAGATACGCAGTATTTT
CDR3 protein: CASSVPGVADTQYF

V gene: TRBV28
D gene: TRBD1
clone size: -
J gene: TRBJ1-5
CDR3 DNA: TGTGCTGCGACAGGGAATAGCAATCAGCCCCAGCATTTT
CDR3 protein: CAATGNSNQPQHF

V gene: TRBV6-4
D gene: -
clone size: -
J gene: TRBJ2-7
CDR3 DNA: TGTGCCAGCAGATCCTACGTGAGGGCCTACGAGCAGTACTTC
CDR3 protein: CASRSYVRAYEQYF

V gene: TRBV12-5
D gene: TRBD2
clone size: -
J gene: TRBJ2-1
CDR3 DNA: TGTGCTAGTGGAGTGGATAGCGGGAGCTACAATGAGCAGTTCTTC
CDR3 protein: CASGVDSGSYNEQFF

V gene: TRBV6-5
D gene: -
clone size: medium-sized
J gene: TRBJ1-4
CDR3 DNA: TGTGCCAGCAGTACCCGACGGGGGGAGGTTGAAAAACTGTTTTTT
CDR3 protein: CASSTRRGEVEKLFF

V gene: TRBV6-5
D gene: -
clone size: few
J gene: TRBJ1-4
CDR3 DNA: TGTGCCAGCAGTTACGGGGGCAAGGATAATGAAAAACTGTTTTTT
CDR3 protein: CASSYGGKDNEKLFF

V gene: TRBV7-2
D gene: -
clone size: -
J gene: TRBJ1-3
CDR3 DNA: TGTGCCAGCAGCCCCCACACGGAGAGCTCTGGAAACACCATATATTTT
CDR3 protein: CASSPHTESSGNTIYF

V gene: TRBV7-9
D gene: -
clone size: -
J gene: TRBJ2-2
CDR3 DNA: TGTGCCAGCAGCTTTGAAGGAGACACCGGGGAGCTGTTTTTT
CDR3 protein: CASSFEGDTGELFF

V gene: TRBV11-1
D gene: -
clone size: -
J gene: TRBJ2-1
CDR3 DNA: TGTGCCAGCACCCCGGTCCACGGCAATGAGCAGTTCTTC
CDR3 protein: CASTPVHGNEQFF

V gene: TRBV19
D gene: TRBD1
clone size: few
J gene: TRBJ2-3
CDR3 DNA: TGTGCCAGTGCAGGGGGAAGTGGAGGAGATACGCAGTATTTT
CDR3 protein: CASAGGSGGDTQYF

V gene: TRBV5-4
D gene: -
clone size: -
J gene: TRBJ1-1
CDR3 DNA: TGTGCCAGCAGCTTGGAACACATGAACACTGAAGCTTTCTTT
CDR3 protein: CASSLEHMNTEAFF

V gene: TRBV7-8
D gene: -
clone size: -
J gene: TRBJ1-2
CDR3 DNA: TGTGCCAGCAGCCCGGGACTAGACTATGGCTACACCTTC
CDR3 protein: CASSPGLDYGYTF

V gene: TRBV5-1
D gene: -
clone size: -
J gene: TRBJ2-7
CDR3 DNA: TGCGCCAGCAGCTTTAGTTTTCTCTCCTACGAGCAGTACTTC
CDR3 protein: CASSFSFLSYEQYF

V gene: TRBV4-2
D gene: TRBD1
clone size: few
J gene: TRBJ2-7
CDR3 DNA: TGTGCCAGCAGCCCGAAAGGACGGACAGGGGGTTCCTACGAGCAGTACTTC
CDR3 protein: CASSPKGRTGGSYEQYF

V gene: TRBV5-1
D gene: TRBD1
clone size: -
J gene: TRBJ1-2
CDR3 DNA: TGCGCCAGCAGCCGCGGACAGGGAGGGGGAAACTATGGCTACACCTTC
CDR3 protein: CASSRGQGGGNYGYTF

V gene: TRBV4-3
D gene: -
clone size: -
J gene: TRBJ1-4
CDR3 DNA: TGCGCCAGCAGCCACCCCGGACATGCAACTAATGAAAAACTGTTTTTT
CDR3 protein: CASSHPGHATNEKLFF

V gene: TRBV10-3
D gene: TRBD2
clone size: few
J gene: TRBJ2-1
CDR3 DNA: TGTGCCATCAGTGAGTCCGTAGCGGGAGGGTCCCCTGAGCAGTTCTTC
CDR3 protein: CAISESVAGGSPEQFF

V gene: TRBV6-1
D gene: -
clone size: -
J gene: TRBJ1-5
CDR3 DNA: TGTGCCAGCCGGCTAGGGGGAGTCAGCAATCAGCCCCAGCATTTT
CDR3 protein: CASRLGGVSNQPQHF

V gene: TRBV4-3
D gene: TRBD1
clone size: few
J gene: TRBJ2-1
CDR3 DNA: TGCGCCAGCAGCCAAGAAGGACAGGGGAACTACAATGAGCAGTTCTTC
CDR3 protein: CASSQEGQGNYNEQFF

V gene: TRBV9
D gene: -
clone size: -
J gene: TRBJ1-1
CDR3 DNA: TGTGCCAGCAGCGCCGACATGAGCACTGAAGCTTTCTTT
CDR3 protein: CASSADMSTEAFF

V gene: TRBV30
D gene: TRBD2
clone size: few
J gene: TRBJ2-7
CDR3 DNA: TGTGCCTGGGGAGACGGGGGACTAGCGGGCCTCGAGCAGTACTTC
CDR3 protein: CAWGDGGLAGLEQYF

V gene: TRBV10-3
D gene: TRBD1
clone size: -
J gene: TRBJ2-5
CDR3 DNA: TGTGCCATCAGTGAGTCGGGACAGGGGGTAAAAGAGACCCAGTACTTC
CDR3 protein: CAISESGQGVKETQYF

V gene: TRBV7-2
D gene: TRBD2
clone size: once
J gene: TRBJ2-1
CDR3 DNA: TGTGCCAGCAGCTTAAACCTAGCGGGAGGGCTCGATGAGCAGTTCTTC
CDR3 protein: CASSLNLAGGLDEQFF

V gene: TRBV20-1
D gene: -
clone size: -
J gene: TRBJ1-4
CDR3 DNA: TGCAGTGCTCTAGCTACTGAAAAACTGTTTTTT
CDR3 protein: CSALATEKLFF

V gene: TRBV4-1
D gene: -
clone size: -
J gene: TRBJ1-1
CDR3 DNA: TGCGCCAGCAGCCAAGGGCAGAACATGAACACTGAAGCTTTCTTT
CDR3 protein: CASSQGQNMNTEAFF

V gene: TRBV5-1
D gene: -
clone size: -
J gene: TRBJ2-1
CDR3 DNA: TGCGCCAGCAGCCCCGGGACTCCGGGTTTTGAGCAGTTCTTC
CDR3 protein: CASSPGTPGFEQFF

V gene: TRBV9
D gene: -
clone size: -
J gene: TRBJ2-1
CDR3 DNA: TGTGCCAGCAGCGTAGCTACTAGTAGTTATGAGCAGTTCTTC
CDR3 protein: CASSVATSSYEQFF

V gene: TRBV7-3
D gene: TRBD2
clone size: once
J gene: TRBJ2-7
CDR3 DNA: TGTGCCAGCAGCTTGGGGACTAGCGGGAGTATAAAGTACTTC
CDR3 protein: CASSLGTSGSIKYF

V gene: TRBV5-1
D gene: TRBD2
clone size: -
J gene: TRBJ2-5
CDR3 DNA: TGCGCCAGCAGCCTGAGCGGGGGGGAGACCCAGTACTTC
CDR3 protein: CASSLSGGETQYF

V gene: TRBV9
D gene: -
clone size: -
J gene: TRBJ1-2
CDR3 DNA: TGTGCCAGCAGCGTAGGGAGGTTTAACTATGGCTACACCTTC
CDR3 protein: CASSVGRFNYGYTF

V gene: TRBV19
D gene: -
clone size: few
J gene: TRBJ2-2
CDR3 DNA: TGTGCCAGTAGACTACAGGGTGACACCGGGGAGCTGTTTTTT
CDR3 protein: CASRLQGDTGELFF

V gene: TRBV6-5
D gene: -
clone size: -
J gene: TRBJ2-5
CDR3 DNA: TGTGCCAGCAGTCCGCCAGGGGAAGAGACCCAGTACTTC
CDR3 protein: CASSPPGEETQYF

V gene: TRBV4-1
D gene: TRBD2
clone size: -
J gene: TRBJ2-2
CDR3 DNA: TGCGCCAGCAGCCAACTAGCGGGAGTGGGCGGGGAGCTGTTTTTT
CDR3 protein: CASSQLAGVGGELFF

V gene: TRBV7-2
D gene: TRBD2
clone size: -
J gene: TRBJ2-5
CDR3 DNA: TGTGCCAGCAGCTCCGGGGGGACTCGCGGGACCCAGTACTTC
CDR3 protein: CASSSGGTRGTQYF

V gene: TRBV4-2
D gene: -
clone size: -
J gene: TRBJ2-7
CDR3 DNA: TGTGCCAGCAGCCAAGATCGGGGGACGGGCGGGCAGTACTTC
CDR3 protein: CASSQDRGTGGQYF

V gene: TRBV13
D gene: TRBD2
clone size: -
J gene: TRBJ2-4
CDR3 DNA: TGTGCCAGCAGCTCGGGGACTAGCGGAAACATTCAGTACTTC
CDR3 protein: CASSSGTSGNIQYF

V gene: TRBV11-2
D gene: -
clone size: -
J gene: TRBJ1-1
CDR3 DNA: TGTGCCAGCAGCTTTGGCAGGGGCACTGAAGCTTTCTTT
CDR3 protein: CASSFGRGTEAFF

V gene: TRBV30
D gene: -
clone size: -
J gene: TRBJ1-5
CDR3 DNA: TGTGCCTGGAGTTACGGGGATACGGGCAATCAGCCCCAGCATTTT
CDR3 protein: CAWSYGDTGNQPQHF

V gene: TRBV6-1
D gene: -
clone size: -
J gene: TRBJ2-7
CDR3 DNA: TGTGCCAGCAGAGGAGAGGGGGGGTCCCACGAGCAGTACTTC
CDR3 protein: CASRGEGGSHEQYF

V gene: TRBV10-3
D gene: -
clone size: -
J gene: TRBJ1-2
CDR3 DNA: TGTGCCACCGCCCCCGGTAAGGGGGACTATGGCTACACCTTC
CDR3 protein: CATAPGKGDYGYTF

V gene: TRBV9
D gene: -
clone size: -
J gene: TRBJ2-7
CDR3 DNA: TGTGCCAGCAGCTTCGGCGGGATCTCCTACGAGCAGTACTTC
CDR3 protein: CASSFGGISYEQYF

V gene: TRBV7-6
D gene: TRBD2
clone size: -
J gene: TRBJ2-3
CDR3 DNA: TGTGCCAGCAGCTTGGGACTAGCGGGGTCCACAGATACGCAGTATTTT
CDR3 protein: CASSLGLAGSTDTQYF

V gene: TRBV29-1
D gene: -
clone size: -
J gene: TRBJ1-1
CDR3 DNA: TGCAGCGTTGCCCCGGGTAACACTGAAGCTTTCTTT
CDR3 protein: CSVAPGNTEAFF

V gene: TRBV6-5
D gene: TRBD1
clone size: -
J gene: TRBJ1-1
CDR3 DNA: TGTGCCAGCAGTTACCGGGCAAGACCAGGGGGCACTGAAGCTTTCTTT
CDR3 protein: CASSYRARPGGTEAFF

V gene: TRBV5-4
D gene: TRBD2
clone size: -
J gene: TRBJ2-2
CDR3 DNA: TGTGCCAGCAGCTTGTCGGGGGGAGGGCTGTTTTTT
CDR3 protein: CASSLSGGGLFF

V gene: TRBV4-1
D gene: -
clone size: once
J gene: TRBJ2-2
CDR3 DNA: TGCGCCAGCAGCCAAGAAGGGGCGGGACCGAACACCGGGGAGCTGTTTTTT
CDR3 protein: CASSQEGAGPNTGELFF

V gene: TRBV5-1
D gene: TRBD1
clone size: -
J gene: TRBJ1-4
CDR3 DNA: TGCGCCAGCAGCAGGATACAGGGGGAAAAACTGTTTTTT
CDR3 protein: CASSRIQGEKLFF

V gene: TRBV10-3
D gene: -
clone size: -
J gene: TRBJ1-5
CDR3 DNA: TGTGCCATCAGTGAGTCAGAAGCGAACAATCAGCCCCAGCATTTT
CDR3 protein: CAISESEANNQPQHF

V gene: TRBV11-3
D gene: TRBD2
clone size: -
J gene: TRBJ2-1
CDR3 DNA: TGTGCCAGCAGCGCCGGACTAGCGGGACCTGAGCAGTTCTTC
CDR3 protein: CASSAGLAGPEQFF

V gene: TRBV30
D gene: -
clone size: few
J gene: TRBJ1-6
CDR3 DNA: TGTGCCTGGGGCCAAGGCGGTAATTCACCCCTCCACTTT
CDR3 protein: CAWGQGGNSPLHF